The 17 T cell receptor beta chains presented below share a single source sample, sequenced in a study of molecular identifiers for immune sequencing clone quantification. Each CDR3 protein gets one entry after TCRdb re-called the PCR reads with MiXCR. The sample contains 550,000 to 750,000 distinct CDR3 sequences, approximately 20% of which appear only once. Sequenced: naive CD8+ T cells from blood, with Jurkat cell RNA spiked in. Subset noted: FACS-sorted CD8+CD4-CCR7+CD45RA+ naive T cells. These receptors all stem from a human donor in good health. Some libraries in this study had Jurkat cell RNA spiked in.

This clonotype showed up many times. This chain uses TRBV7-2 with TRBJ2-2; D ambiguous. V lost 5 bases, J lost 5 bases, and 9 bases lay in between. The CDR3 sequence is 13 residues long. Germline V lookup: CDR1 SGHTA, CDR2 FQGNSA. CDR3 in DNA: TGTGCCAGCAGCCCTACCGGGACCGGGGAGCTGTTTTTT. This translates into CASSPTGTGELFF.

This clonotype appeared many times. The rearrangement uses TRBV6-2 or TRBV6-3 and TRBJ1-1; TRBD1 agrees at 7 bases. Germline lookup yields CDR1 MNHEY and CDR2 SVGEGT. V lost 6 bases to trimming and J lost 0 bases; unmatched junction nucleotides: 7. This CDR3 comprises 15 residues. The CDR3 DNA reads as TGTGCCAGCAGGGAAGCGGACAGGCTGAACACTGAAGCTTTCTTT. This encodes CASREADRLNTEAFF.

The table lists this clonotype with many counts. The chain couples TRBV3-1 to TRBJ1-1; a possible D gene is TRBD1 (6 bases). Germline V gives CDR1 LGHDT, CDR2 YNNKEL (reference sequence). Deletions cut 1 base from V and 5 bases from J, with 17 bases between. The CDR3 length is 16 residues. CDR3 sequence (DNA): TGTGCCAGCAGCCAAGGGTTTTGGGGGGCCGGGACTGAAGCTTTCTTT. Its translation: CASSQGFWGAGTEAFF.

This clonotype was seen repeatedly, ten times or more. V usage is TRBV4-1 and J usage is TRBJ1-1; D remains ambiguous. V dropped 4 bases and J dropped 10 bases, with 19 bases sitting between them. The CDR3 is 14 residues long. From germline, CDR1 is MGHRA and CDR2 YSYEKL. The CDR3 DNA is TGCGCCAGCAGCCCCCCCACCGTTAATGGCGGAGCTTTCTTT. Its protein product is CASSPPTVNGGAFF.

In DNA form, the CDR3 reads TGTGCCAGCGGTTTGGGGGTAGCTTTCTTT. Translating gives CASGLGVAFF. The chain carries TRBV6-5 and TRBJ1-1, with D possibly being TRBD1 (5 bases). This CDR3 is 10 amino acids long. Germline CDR1 MNHEY, CDR2 SVGAGI. V gave up 8 bases and J gave up 10 bases, with 11 bases separating them.

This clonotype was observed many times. CDR3 in DNA: TGTGCCAGCAGGCCGGGACTAGCGGGAGAGCAGTACTTC. It is translated as CASRPGLAGEQYF. The chain combines TRBV27 with TRBJ2-7; 13 nucleotides agree with TRBD2. CDR3 length: 13 amino acids. Germline V gene lookup returns CDR1 MNHEY and CDR2 SMNVEV (reference sequence). V shed 6 bases, J shed 7 bases, and the junction held 3 bases outside the gene matches.

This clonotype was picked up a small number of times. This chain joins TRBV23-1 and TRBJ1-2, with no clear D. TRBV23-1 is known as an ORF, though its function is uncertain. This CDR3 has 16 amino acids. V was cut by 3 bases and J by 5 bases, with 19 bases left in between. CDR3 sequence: CASSHIGGRFWYGYTF. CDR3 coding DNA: TGCGCCAGCAGTCATATCGGAGGACGATTTTGGTATGGCTACACCTTC.

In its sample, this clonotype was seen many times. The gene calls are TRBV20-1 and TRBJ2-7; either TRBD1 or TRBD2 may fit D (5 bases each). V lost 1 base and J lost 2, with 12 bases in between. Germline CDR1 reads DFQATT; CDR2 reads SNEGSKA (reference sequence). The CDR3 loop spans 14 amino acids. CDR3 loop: CSARVWGNTYEQYF. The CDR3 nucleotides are TGCAGTGCTAGAGTTTGGGGGAACACCTACGAGCAGTACTTC.

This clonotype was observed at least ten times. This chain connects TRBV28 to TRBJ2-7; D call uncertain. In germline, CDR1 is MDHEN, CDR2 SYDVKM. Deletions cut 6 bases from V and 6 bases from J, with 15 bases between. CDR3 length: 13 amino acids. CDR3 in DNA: TGTGCCAGCAGCCCGGCTCTGAGAGGCGAGCAGTACTTC. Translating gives CASSPALRGEQYF.

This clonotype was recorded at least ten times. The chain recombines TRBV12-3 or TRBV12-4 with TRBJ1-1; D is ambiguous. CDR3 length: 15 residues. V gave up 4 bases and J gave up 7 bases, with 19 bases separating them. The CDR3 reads CASSSPELGWIEAFF. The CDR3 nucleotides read TGTGCCAGCAGTTCCCCTGAGTTGGGGTGGATTGAAGCTTTCTTT.

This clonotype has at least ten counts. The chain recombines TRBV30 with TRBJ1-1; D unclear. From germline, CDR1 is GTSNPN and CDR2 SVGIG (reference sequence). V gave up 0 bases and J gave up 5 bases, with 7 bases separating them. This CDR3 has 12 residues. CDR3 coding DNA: TGTGCCTGGAGTGTAATGGGAACTGAAGCTTTCTTT. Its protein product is CAWSVMGTEAFF.

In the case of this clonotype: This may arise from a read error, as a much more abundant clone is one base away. CDR3 protein: CASSFLRAGTDTQCF. The CDR3 region has the DNA TGTGCCAGCAGTTTTTTGCGGGCTGGCACAGATACGCAGTGTTTT. This rearrangement joins TRBV27 to TRBJ2-3, with D possibly matching TRBD2 (5 bases). The germline gives CDR1 MNHEY, CDR2 SMNVEV (reference sequence). This CDR3 spans 15 amino acids.

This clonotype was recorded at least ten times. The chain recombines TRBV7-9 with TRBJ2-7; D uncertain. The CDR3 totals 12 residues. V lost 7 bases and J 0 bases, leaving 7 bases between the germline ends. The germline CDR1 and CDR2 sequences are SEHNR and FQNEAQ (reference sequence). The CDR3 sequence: CASKANSYEQYF. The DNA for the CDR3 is TGTGCCAGCAAGGCCAACTCCTACGAGCAGTACTTC.

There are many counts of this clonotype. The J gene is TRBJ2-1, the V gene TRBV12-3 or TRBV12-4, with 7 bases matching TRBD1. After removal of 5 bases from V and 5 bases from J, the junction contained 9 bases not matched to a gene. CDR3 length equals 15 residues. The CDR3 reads CASSPTGSPHNEQFF. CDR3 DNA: TGTGCCAGCAGTCCGACAGGGAGCCCACACAATGAGCAGTTCTTC.

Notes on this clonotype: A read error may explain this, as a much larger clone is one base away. CDR3 DNA: TGTGCCAGCAGCCTAAGGCTAATAGGCTCCTCTGGGGCCAACGTCCTGACTTTC. Amino acid sequence: CASSLRLIGSSGANVLTF. The chain employs TRBV7-2 and TRBJ2-6; no reliable D call. Trimming removed 5 bases at V and 0 bases at J, with 17 bases between. Per the germline V gene, CDR1 is SGHTA and CDR2 is FQGNSA. This CDR3 region has 18 residues.

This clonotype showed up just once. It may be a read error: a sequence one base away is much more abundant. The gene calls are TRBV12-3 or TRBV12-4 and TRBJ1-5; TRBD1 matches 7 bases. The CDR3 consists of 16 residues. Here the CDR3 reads CASSDLASGGYQPRHF. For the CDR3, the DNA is TGTGCCAGCAGCGATTTAGCGTCAGGGGGATATCAGCCCCGGCATTTT.

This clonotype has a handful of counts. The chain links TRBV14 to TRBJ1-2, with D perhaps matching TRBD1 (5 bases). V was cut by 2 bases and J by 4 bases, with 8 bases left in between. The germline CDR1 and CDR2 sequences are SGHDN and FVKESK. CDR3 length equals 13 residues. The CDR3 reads CASSQTRGYGYTF. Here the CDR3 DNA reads TGTGCCAGCAGCCAAACGAGGGGCTATGGCTACACCTTC.